Below are 10 T cell receptor beta chains sequenced from a single sample in a study of tumor-infiltrating lymphocytes in primary liver carcinoma. The authors made TCR beta cDNA from about 500 ng total RNA with a constant-region primer. Nested multiplex PCR, run for three rounds with slightly modified ARM-PCR, yielded TCR beta libraries. The opening two PCR rounds, roughly 11 cycles each, paired TRBV1-TRBV30 forward primers with a C-beta reverse primer. TCRdb fed the multiplex PCR reads into MiXCR, producing one record per CDR3 protein. The table records under 130,000 distinct CDR3 sequences, roughly four fifths of them present only once. Unsorted bulk tissue (roughly 17-33 mg) underwent RNA and DNA co-extraction. Specimen: liver tumor tissue from sampling region 3. The sample's subset: tumor region T3, left-lateral pole. Source of these receptors: a man aged 35-49 years with primary liver carcinoma and hepatitis B virus infection.

About this clonotype: Mismatch with germline at one junction end may stem from a read error. The chain has TRBV12-3 or TRBV12-4 and TRBJ1-2; the D is unclear. This CDR3 region has 13 residues. The CDR3 DNA is TGTGTCAGCAGCTGTGGACCCCGGCGGGGCTACACCTTC. It translates to CVSSCGPRRGYTF.

On this clonotype itself: The junction departs from germline at one end; a sequencing error may be responsible. The V and J genes are TRBV11-2 and TRBJ2-3; TRBD2 matches 9 bases. The germline V gene encodes CDR1 SGHAT and CDR2 FQNNGV. The CDR3 length is 17 residues. The CDR3, as DNA: TGTGCCATCATCAAAACGGTCGCGGGAGGGGGCACAGATACGCAGTGTTTT. As protein: CAIIKTVAGGGTDTQCF.

To note about this clonotype: One end of the junction is discordant with germline, which a read error may explain. This chain connects TRBV6-5 to TRBJ2-7; D may be TRBD1 (6 bases). The germline V gene has CDR1 MNHEY and CDR2 SVGAGI. The CDR3 length is 14 residues. CDR3 in amino acids: CASSSSARGGEQYF. The CDR3 region has the DNA TGTGCCAGTAGTTCTTCAGCGCGAGGGGGCGAGCAGTACTTC.

On this clonotype: Germline and junction disagree at one end, which may indicate a read error. The chain is built from TRBV20-1 and TRBJ2-7; D possibly uses TRBD1 or TRBD2 (5 bases each). In germline, CDR1 is DFQATT, CDR2 SNEGSKA (reference sequence). The CDR3 has 14 residues. CDR3 loop: CSARGGADSYEHYF. The CDR3 DNA reads TGCAGTGCTAGAGGAGGGGCGGACTCCTACGAGCATTACTTC.

Concerning this clonotype itself: A junction end diverges from the germline sequence, so it may reflect a read error. The chain links TRBV5-4 to TRBJ2-7, with D perhaps being TRBD1 or TRBD2 (5 bases each). The CDR3 is 17 amino acids. Germline lookup yields CDR1 SGHNT and CDR2 YYREEE (reference sequence). The CDR3 region is CASSLEAVSWGIYEQYF. CDR3 coding DNA: TGTGCCAGCAGCTTGGAGGCGGTCTCATGGGGGATCTACGAGCAGTACTTT.

On this clonotype: A read error may account for a junction end that differs from germline. The chain recombines TRBV10-2 with TRBJ2-3; 9 bases map to TRBD2. Per the germline V gene, CDR1 is WSHSY and CDR2 is SAAADI. The CDR3 has 17 residues. The CDR3 here is CTSSELEGLASTDTHYF. The CDR3 nucleotides are TGCACCAGCAGTGAGTTAGAGGGACTAGCTAGCACAGATACGCACTATTTT.

In regard to this clonotype: Relative to the germline gene, one junction end is altered; a read error may explain this. The chain joins TRBV5-6 to TRBJ2-6; D gene unclear. The germline CDR1 and CDR2 sequences are SGHDT and YYEEEE. The CDR3 length is 18 residues. CDR3 in amino acids: CANSSARIGKAGANVLTF. The DNA of the CDR3 is TGTGCCAACAGCTCGGCCCGGATAGGGAAGGCTGGGGCCAACGTCCTGACTTTC.

A word on this clonotype: Because it lacks the conserved phenylalanine or tryptophan at the end, this CDR3 is likely a read error. The DNA is omitted, as the CDR3 cannot be located on it reliably, and the CDR3 follows TCRdb's listing. This chain uses TRBV29-1 with TRBJ1-2; the D call in the table, TRBD1, was not verified against the DNA. The CDR3 numbers 10 amino acids, ends counted. Per germline, CDR1 SQVTM and CDR2 ANQGSEA. CDR3 sequence reads: CSVDGDGYTI.

This clonotype was picked up a small number of times. The genes are TRBV21-1 and TRBJ2-7; the table calls TRBD2, which could not be checked here. TRBV21-1 is reported as a pseudogene. This CDR3 spans 16 amino acids. The CDR3 DNA reads as TGTGTCAGCAGCAAAGCGCTAGCGGGAGGATGGTACGAGCAGTACTTC. Encoded protein: CVSSKALAGGWYEQYF.

Note on this clonotype: Sequence at one end of the junction differs from germline and may be a read error. The CDR3 protein is CASSSDQMDTYTQYF. CDR3 DNA sequence: TGTGCCAGTAGCTCCGACCAGATGGACACATATACGCAGTATTTT. This chain connects TRBV12-3 or TRBV12-4 to TRBJ2-3; D might be TRBD1 (5 bases). CDR3 size: 15 residues.